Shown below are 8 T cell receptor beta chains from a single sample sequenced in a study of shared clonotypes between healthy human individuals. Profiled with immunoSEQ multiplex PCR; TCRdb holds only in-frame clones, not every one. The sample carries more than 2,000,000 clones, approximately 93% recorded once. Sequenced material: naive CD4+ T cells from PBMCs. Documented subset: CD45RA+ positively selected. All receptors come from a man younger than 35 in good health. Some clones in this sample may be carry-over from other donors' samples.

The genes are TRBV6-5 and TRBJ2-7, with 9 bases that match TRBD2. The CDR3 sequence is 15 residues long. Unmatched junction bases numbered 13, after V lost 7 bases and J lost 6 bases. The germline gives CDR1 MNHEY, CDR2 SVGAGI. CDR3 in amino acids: CASMLTGALAGEQYF. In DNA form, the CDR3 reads TGTGCCAGCATGCTAACAGGGGCACTAGCGGGCGAGCAGTACTTC.

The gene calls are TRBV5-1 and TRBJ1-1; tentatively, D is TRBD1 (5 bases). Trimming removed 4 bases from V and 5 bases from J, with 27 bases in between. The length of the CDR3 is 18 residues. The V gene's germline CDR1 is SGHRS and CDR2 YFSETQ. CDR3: CASSAQVRQGPRGTEAFF. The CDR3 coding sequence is TGCGCCAGCAGCGCCCAAGTCAGGCAGGGCCCACGGGGGACTGAAGCTTTCTTT.

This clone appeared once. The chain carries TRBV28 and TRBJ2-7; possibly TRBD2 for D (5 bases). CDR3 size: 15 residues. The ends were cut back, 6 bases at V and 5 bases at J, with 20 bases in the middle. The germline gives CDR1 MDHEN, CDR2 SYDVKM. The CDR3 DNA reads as TGTGCCAGCAGAACAAGGACTCGCGGGTTGGACGAGCAGTACTTC. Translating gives CASRTRTRGLDEQYF.

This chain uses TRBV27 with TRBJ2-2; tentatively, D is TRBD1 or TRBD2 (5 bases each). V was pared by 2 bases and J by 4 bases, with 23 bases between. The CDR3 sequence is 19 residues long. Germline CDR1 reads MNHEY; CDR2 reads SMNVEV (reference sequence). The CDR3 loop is CASSLLTSRQGRVTGELFF. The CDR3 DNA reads TGTGCCAGCAGTTTACTCACCTCCCGCCAGGGACGAGTCACCGGGGAGCTGTTTTTT.

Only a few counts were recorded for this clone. The CDR3 nucleotides are TGTGCCAGCAGCTATGACGAGGCAGGGGAGGCTTTCTTT. Translated: CASSYDEAGEAFF. The rearrangement uses TRBV7-2 and TRBJ1-1, with D possibly TRBD1 on 6 matching bases. This CDR3 comprises 13 residues. From germline, CDR1 is SGHTA and CDR2 FQGNSA. Trimming pared 4 bases from V and 11 bases from J, leaving 17 bases between.

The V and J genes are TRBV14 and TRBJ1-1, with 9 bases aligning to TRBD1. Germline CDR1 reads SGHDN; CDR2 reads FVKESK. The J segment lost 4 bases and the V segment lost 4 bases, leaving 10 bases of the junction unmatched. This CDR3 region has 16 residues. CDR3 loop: CASSLLGTGRSTEAFF. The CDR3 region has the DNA TGTGCCAGCAGCCTCCTAGGGACAGGGAGGAGCACTGAAGCTTTCTTT.

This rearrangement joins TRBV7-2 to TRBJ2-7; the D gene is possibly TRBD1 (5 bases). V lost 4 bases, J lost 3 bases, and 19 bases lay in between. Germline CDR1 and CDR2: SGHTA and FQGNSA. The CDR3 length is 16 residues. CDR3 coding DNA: TGTGCCAGCAGCTCAGCCCACGACAGTGCCATCTACGAGCAGTACTTC. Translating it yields CASSSAHDSAIYEQYF.

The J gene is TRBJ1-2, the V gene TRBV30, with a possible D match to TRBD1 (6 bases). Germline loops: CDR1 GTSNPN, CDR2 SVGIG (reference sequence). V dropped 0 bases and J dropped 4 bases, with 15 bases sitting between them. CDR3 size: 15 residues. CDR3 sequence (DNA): TGTGCCTGGAGTGTTTTTAGACAGGCCGGCTATGGCTACACCTTC. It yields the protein CAWSVFRQAGYGYTF.